This TCR beta chain was sequenced in a study of shared clonotypes between healthy human individuals. Study information: The study drew on a couple of women and three men aged 18 to 49 as donors. The study, taken as a whole, reports: Tissues were not sampled, only blood, and their repertoires likely differ. As a rule, naive subsets had a larger estimated richness than memory subsets.

Terminally differentiated effector memory CD45RA+ cells were excluded by CCR7 positive selection of CD45RO-negative cells. This CDR3 is built from 15 residues. Germline CDR1 SEHNR, CDR2 FQNEAQ (reference sequence). V was pared by 6 bases and J by 4 bases, with 8 bases of the junction left unmatched. Splitting of each subset's genomic DNA was done evenly across several immunoSEQ plates. Assay used: immunoSEQ multiplex PCR; TCRdb lists only in-frame clones, some missing. This table has 1.5 million to 2.5 million clones, about 95% appearing once. As regards this clone: Its antigen is not identified.

The chain is built from TRBV7-9 and TRBJ2-3; 9 bases line up with TRBD1. The sequence derives from a man aged 18-30 years in good health. The source material was naive CD8+ T cells sorted from blood. This CDR3 is CASSGEDRGPDTQYF. The CDR3 DNA is TGTGCCAGCAGTGGAGAGGACAGGGGCCCAGATACGCAGTATTTT.